The 32 T cell receptor beta chains presented below share a single source sample, sequenced in a study of T cell responses to AZD1222 COVID-19 vaccine. Measured with immunoSEQ multiplex PCR; TCRdb has only the in-frame clones, and not every one. The sample carries 110,000 to 150,000 clones, 70% to 90% recorded once. The sample was peripheral blood, taken on day 0 of AZD1222 vaccination. The receptors were sampled from an adult in good health.

Worth noting for this clone: Additional DNA sequences in this sample encode the identical CDR3. The gene calls are TRBV18 and TRBJ2-1; no reliable D call. Trimming removed 3 bases from V and 3 bases from J, with 3 bases in between. CDR1 and CDR2 (germline): KGHSH, LQKENI. The CDR3 consists of 12 residues. Here the CDR3 reads CASSPDYNEQFF. In nucleotides, the CDR3 is TGTGCCAGCTCACCCGACTACAATGAGCAGTTCTTC.

This clone has a single count. V usage is TRBV27 and J usage is TRBJ2-2; a possible D gene is TRBD2 (5 bases). The CDR3 covers 13 residues. The ends were cut back, 4 bases at V and 5 bases at J, with 8 bases in the middle. In germline, CDR1 is MNHEY, CDR2 SMNVEV (reference sequence). The CDR3 sequence: CASSSTGTGELFF. The CDR3 coding sequence is TGTGCCAGCAGTTCGACGGGGACCGGGGAGCTGTTTTTT.

This chain uses TRBV6-4 with TRBJ2-1; 8 bases fit TRBD1. This CDR3 contains 14 residues. Germline CDR1 reads MRHNA; CDR2 reads SNTAGT. V dropped 6 bases and J dropped 5; count of bases not matched to a gene: 6. CDR3 DNA sequence: TGTGCCAGCAGGATGGACAGGGCTAACAATGAGCAGTTCTTC. Translated: CASRMDRANNEQFF.

J is TRBJ1-3 and V is TRBV9, with TRBD1 matching over 7 bases. Per the germline V gene, CDR1 is SGDLS and CDR2 is YYNGEE. CDR3 length equals 16 residues. Trimming took 4 bases from V and 0 from J; bases not matched to a gene: 7. The CDR3 loop is CASSITGQFSGNTIYF. The CDR3 DNA reads TGTGCCAGCAGCATAACGGGACAGTTCTCTGGAAACACCATATATTTT.

The chain is built from TRBV29-1 and TRBJ1-2; weak D call: TRBD1 (6 bases). The V and J ends lost 5 bases and 6 bases respectively, with 16 bases between them. This CDR3 region has 13 residues. CDR1 is SQVTM and CDR2 is ANQGSEA in the germline V gene. CDR3 nucleotide sequence: TGCAGCGTTAGGACAGTACTTGTCGATGGCTACACCTTC. This gives the protein CSVRTVLVDGYTF.

The rearrangement joins TRBV7-9 to TRBJ2-5, with a possible D match to TRBD2 (6 bases). Germline V gene data show CDR1 as SEHNR and CDR2 as FQNEAQ (reference sequence). This CDR3 spans 15 amino acids. V dropped 3 bases and J dropped 2 bases, with 13 bases sitting between them. The DNA for the CDR3 is TGTGCCAGCAGCTTTGGCCGGGACTCTCAAGAGACCCAGTACTTC. Protein sequence: CASSFGRDSQETQYF.

Turning to this clone: A read error may produce the germline difference seen at one junction end. The V call is TRBV7-2, the J call TRBJ2-7; D remains ambiguous. CDR3 size: 11 residues. From germline, CDR1 is SGHTA and CDR2 FQGNSA. The CDR3 loop reads CASSRAYEQYF. The CDR3 coding sequence is TGCGCCAGCAGCAGAGCTTACGAGCAGTACTTC. Drawing the rest from reference TRBV7-2 and TRBJ2-7, the complete variable domain is GAGVSQSPSNKVTEKGKDVELRCDPISGHTALYWYRQSLGQGLEFLIYFQGNSAPDKSGLPSDRFSAERTGGSVSTLTIQRTQQEDSAVYLCASSRAYEQYFGPGTRLTVT.

The chain links TRBV29-1 to TRBJ2-3; 9 bases fit TRBD1. This CDR3 is 13 amino acids long. Germline CDR1 and CDR2: SQVTM and ANQGSEA. V dropped 4 bases and J dropped 4; count of bases not matched to a gene: 3. CDR3: CSVADRGPDTQYF. The DNA for the CDR3 is TGCAGCGTTGCGGACAGGGGTCCAGATACGCAGTATTTT.

The genes are TRBV15 and TRBJ2-1; 10 bases align to TRBD2. V was pared by 3 bases and J by 0 bases, with 2 bases of the junction left unmatched. This CDR3 region has 16 residues. In germline, CDR1 is LNHNV, CDR2 YYDKDF (reference sequence). The CDR3 DNA is TGTGCCACCAGCAGGGGACTAGCGAACTCCTACAATGAGCAGTTCTTC. Protein: CATSRGLANSYNEQFF. Full variable domain (outside the CDR3, taken from reference TRBV15 and TRBJ2-1): DAMVIQNPRYQVTQFGKPVTLSCSQTLNHNVMYWYQQKSSQAPKLLFHYYDKDFNNEADTPDNFQSRRPNTSFCFLDIRSPGLGDTAMYLCATSRGLANSYNEQFFGPGTRLTVL.

V usage is TRBV10-2 and J usage is TRBJ2-7, with TRBD1 identical over 8 bases. The V gene's germline CDR1 is WSHSY and CDR2 SAAADI. The CDR3 is made up of 14 amino acids. The junction had 6 bases not matched to a gene; V was cut back by 0 bases and J by 8 bases. Here the CDR3 reads CASSESGQGVQQYF. The CDR3 DNA reads TGCGCCAGCAGTGAGTCTGGACAGGGAGTGCAGCAGTACTTC.

The rearrangement links TRBV7-9 to TRBJ2-1; 14 bases align to TRBD2. The germline V gene has CDR1 SEHNR and CDR2 FQNEAQ (reference sequence). The CDR3 consists of 19 residues. Germline trimming cut 3 bases from V and 7 bases from J; bases unmatched to any gene: 14. The CDR3 DNA reads as TGTGCCAGCAGCTTGGACCCACCTCGACTAGCGGGAGGGCCGAATGAGCAGTTCTTC. Translation gives CASSLDPPRLAGGPNEQFF. Filled out from reference TRBV7-9 and TRBJ2-1, the complete variable domain reads DTGVSQNPRHKITKRGQNVTFRCDPISEHNRLYWYRQTLGQGPEFLTYFQNEAQLEKSRLLSDRFSAERPKGSFSTLEIQRTEQGDSAMYLCASSLDPPRLAGGPNEQFFGPGTRLTVL.

The V and J genes are TRBV7-2 and TRBJ2-7, with D maybe TRBD2 (6 bases). V lost 1 base and J lost 1, with 11 bases in between. The CDR3 covers 15 residues. From germline, CDR1 is SGHTA and CDR2 FQGNSA. CDR3 nucleotide sequence: TGTGCCAGCAGCTTAGATCGCGGGGAATCCTACGAGCAGTACTTC. This translates into CASSLDRGESYEQYF.

This sequence joins TRBV19 and TRBJ1-2; TRBD1 agrees at 9 bases. Germline CDR1 and CDR2: LNHDA and SQIVND (reference sequence). The CDR3 runs to 15 residues. V dropped 3 bases and J dropped 4; count of bases not matched to a gene: 6. In DNA form, the CDR3 reads TGTGCCAGTAGTATGACAGGGGGTTATGGCTATGGCTACACCTTC. Its translation is CASSMTGGYGYGYTF. Supplemented by reference TRBV19 and TRBJ1-2, the full variable domain reads DGGITQSPKYLFRKEGQNVTLSCEQNLNHDAMYWYRQDPGQGLRLIYYSQIVNDFQKGDIAEGYSVSREKKESFPLTVTSAQKNPTAFYLCASSMTGGYGYGYTFGSGTRLTVV.

The V call is TRBV18, the J call TRBJ1-4; D not certain. Germline V gives CDR1 KGHSH, CDR2 LQKENI. V was clipped by 2 bases and J by 1 base, with 5 bases between them. The CDR3 runs 14 residues. The CDR3 DNA sequence: TGTGCCAGCTCACCAGGGCGAACTAATGAAAAACTGTTTTTT. Its translation: CASSPGRTNEKLFF.

The chain is built from TRBV6-6 and TRBJ1-3; TRBD1 is a possible D gene (6 bases). Germline loops: CDR1 MNHNY, CDR2 SVGAGI (reference sequence). Trimming took off 4 bases at V and 0 bases at J, with 7 bases between the two ends. The CDR3 is made up of 14 amino acids. CDR3 DNA: TGTGCCAGCAGTTGGGACAACTCTGGAAACACCATATATTTT. This sequence encodes CASSWDNSGNTIYF.

The chain is built from TRBV4-2 and TRBJ2-7; no definite D call. Germline-derived CDR1 and CDR2 are LGHNA and YNFKEQ. The CDR3 runs 15 residues. Trimming took off 4 bases at V and 0 bases at J, with 13 bases between the two ends. Here the CDR3 DNA reads TGTGCCAGCAGCCTGGTAGGTCCCCCCTCCTACGAGCAGTACTTC. Translated, it gives CASSLVGPPSYEQYF.

This chain uses TRBV5-1 with TRBJ2-1, with D perhaps matching TRBD1 (6 bases). Germline CDR1 reads SGHRS; CDR2 reads YFSETQ. The CDR3 is 15 residues long. V was trimmed by 0 bases and J by 8 bases, leaving 15 bases between them. CDR3: CASSLVTGPMDEQFF. Written as DNA, the CDR3 is TGCGCCAGCAGCTTGGTAACAGGGCCTATGGATGAGCAGTTCTTC.

This clone appeared once. The rearrangement uses TRBV10-3 and TRBJ2-5; D perhaps matches TRBD2 (6 bases). CDR3 length: 14 amino acids. Deletions cut 3 bases from V and 2 bases from J, with 10 bases between. Per the germline V gene, CDR1 is ENHRY and CDR2 is SYGVKD. The CDR3 sequence is CAISDLGSQETQYF. As DNA, the CDR3 is TGTGCCATCAGTGACCTCGGGAGTCAAGAGACCCAGTACTTC.

This clone was detected a few times. V usage is TRBV24-1 and J usage is TRBJ2-2; D perhaps matches TRBD1 (6 bases). Trimming removed 5 bases from V and 6 bases from J, with 15 bases in between. Germline lookup yields CDR1 KGHDR and CDR2 SFDVKD. The CDR3 is 15 residues long. This chain's CDR3 is CATSASDRGPGELFF. In DNA form, the CDR3 reads TGTGCCACCAGTGCCTCGGACAGAGGTCCCGGGGAGCTGTTTTTT.

This chain uses TRBV9 with TRBJ2-7, with 7 bases aligning to TRBD1. Unmatched junction bases numbered 3, after V lost 3 bases and J lost 0 bases. The CDR3 is made up of 14 amino acids. Germline assignment: CDR1 SGDLS and CDR2 YYNGEE. This CDR3 reads CASSATGTSYEQYF. The CDR3 bases are TGTGCCAGCAGCGCGACAGGGACCTCCTACGAGCAGTACTTC.

The J gene is TRBJ2-5, the V gene TRBV2; D is possibly TRBD1 (5 bases). The germline CDR1 and CDR2 sequences are SNHLY and FYNNEI. The CDR3 length is 15 residues. V was trimmed by 4 bases and J by 2 bases, leaving 14 bases between them. This chain's CDR3 is CASSGPGPLQETQYF. CDR3 in DNA: TGTGCCAGCAGTGGTCCAGGGCCCCTACAAGAGACCCAGTACTTC.

On this clone itself: Compared with germline, one end of the junction differs, possibly owing to a read error. The chain recombines TRBV7-8 with TRBJ2-7; D remains unclear. The germline V gene has CDR1 SGHVS and CDR2 FQNEAQ. The CDR3 extends over 14 amino acids. CDR3 amino acids: CASSLALVSDEQYF. The CDR3 DNA sequence: TGTGCCAGCAGCTTAGCTCTAGTCTCCGACGAGCAGTACTTC.

The rearrangement joins TRBV28 to TRBJ2-1, with D tentatively TRBD1 (6 bases). The V end lost 9 bases, the J end lost 4 bases, and 16 bases lay between the germline ends. Per germline, CDR1 MDHEN and CDR2 SYDVKM. The length of the CDR3 is 14 residues. The CDR3 here is CASQHRDLYNEQFF. As DNA, the CDR3 is TGTGCCAGTCAGCACAGGGACCTTTACAATGAGCAGTTCTTC.

This chain connects TRBV11-3 to TRBJ2-7; TRBD2 might be the D (6 bases). CDR3 length: 13 amino acids. Germline V gene data show CDR1 as SGHNT and CDR2 as YENEEA. V lost 5 bases and J lost 5, with 13 bases in between. The CDR3 sequence is CASSLGRLDEQYF. CDR3 sequence (DNA): TGTGCCAGCAGCCTGGGGAGGCTGGACGAGCAGTACTTC.

The count of this clone is one. V usage is TRBV6-6 and J usage is TRBJ1-2; D perhaps matches TRBD1 (6 bases). Between the trimmed V and J ends, which lost 11 bases and 2 bases, there was a span of 15 bases. The CDR3 has 13 residues. Per the germline V gene, CDR1 is MNHNY and CDR2 is SVGAGI (reference sequence). CDR3 sequence: CASTGTQNYGYTF. Written as DNA, the CDR3 is TGTGCCTCGACCGGGACACAAAACTATGGCTACACCTTC.

The rearrangement links TRBV12-3 or TRBV12-4 to TRBJ1-2; the D is unclear. V dropped 5 bases and J dropped 5 bases, with 9 bases sitting between them. CDR3 length: 12 amino acids. Here the CDR3 DNA reads TGTGCCAGCAGTCTGGTGGCTTATGGCTACACCTTC. Protein product: CASSLVAYGYTF.

Only a few counts were recorded for this clone. In DNA, the CDR3 is TGTGCCAGCAGCTTAGTCACTCCAGGAGAAGCGCGCCATAATTCACCCCTCCACTTT. This sequence encodes CASSLVTPGEARHNSPLHF. The J gene is TRBJ1-6, the V gene TRBV7-9; D is undetermined. This CDR3 region has 19 residues. Germline CDR1 reads SEHNR; CDR2 reads FQNEAQ (reference sequence). Trimming cost V 1 base and J 5 bases, with 21 bases left between them.

The V call is TRBV27, the J call TRBJ1-5; D not certain. Trimming took 2 bases from V and 2 from J, leaving 7 bases between them. This CDR3 comprises 14 residues. From germline, CDR1 is MNHEY and CDR2 SMNVEV (reference sequence). In DNA, the CDR3 is TGTGCCAGCAGTTTAAGAGCCCGCAATCAGCCCCAGCATTTT. As protein: CASSLRARNQPQHF.

J is TRBJ1-2 and V is TRBV15; perhaps TRBD1 as D (6 bases). This CDR3 is 15 amino acids long. V dropped 6 bases and J dropped 2 bases, with 16 bases sitting between them. Per germline, CDR1 LNHNV and CDR2 YYDKDF (reference sequence). The chain's CDR3 is CATRRGQELNYGYTF. The DNA for the CDR3 is TGTGCCACCAGAAGGGGACAAGAACTAAACTATGGCTACACCTTC.

The chain employs TRBV5-1 and TRBJ1-6; a possible D gene is TRBD1 (6 bases). The germline CDR1 and CDR2 sequences are SGHRS and YFSETQ. This CDR3 spans 16 amino acids. The germline V and J ends were trimmed by 3 bases and 5 bases, with 15 bases remaining between them. The CDR3 protein is CASSSPPGHNNSPLHF. The CDR3 DNA reads TGCGCCAGCAGCTCTCCTCCGGGACATAATAATTCACCCCTCCACTTT.

This chain connects TRBV19 to TRBJ2-2, with D perhaps matching TRBD1 or TRBD2 (5 bases each). This CDR3 spans 16 amino acids. From germline, CDR1 is LNHDA and CDR2 SQIVND (reference sequence). Trimming took 3 bases from V and 8 from J, leaving 19 bases between them. CDR3 in amino acids: CASSIAGTAILGELFF. CDR3 bases: TGTGCCAGTAGTATTGCCGGGACCGCGATTTTGGGGGAGCTGTTTTTT.

The chain links TRBV5-1 to TRBJ2-2; D is possibly TRBD1 or TRBD2 (5 bases each). Per germline, CDR1 SGHRS and CDR2 YFSETQ. The CDR3 is made up of 15 amino acids. The V end was cut by 2 bases, the J end by 3 bases, with 11 bases between. The CDR3: CASSFGGTHTGELFF. CDR3 DNA: TGCGCCAGCAGCTTTGGTGGGACCCACACCGGGGAGCTGTTTTTT. The variable domain in full, with the rest retrieved from reference TRBV5-1 and TRBJ2-2, is KAGVTQTPRYLIKTRGQQVTLSCSPISGHRSVSWYQQTPGQGLQFLFEYFSETQRNKGNFPGRFSGRQFSNSRSEMNVSTLELGDSALYLCASSFGGTHTGELFFGEGSRLTVL.